One and the same sample provided the 24 T cell receptor beta chains below, sequenced in a study of blood T cell repertoires in COVID-19. Libraries were prepared by immunoSEQ multiplex PCR; TCRdb keeps only in-frame clonotypes and omits some of them. The sample contains about 210,000 clones, approximately 80% of which appear only once. Sequencing used peripheral blood. These receptors all stem from a woman at least 80 years old with COVID-19, enrolled during active disease.

CDR3 residues: CASSSDRVGRNQPQHF. The CDR3 DNA reads TGTGCCAGTAGTTCGGACAGGGTGGGCCGCAATCAGCCCCAGCATTTT. V gene TRBV19 combines with J gene TRBJ1-5, with 8 bases matching TRBD1. The junction had 8 bases not matched to a gene; V was cut back by 5 bases and J by 2 bases. From germline, CDR1 is LNHDA and CDR2 SQIVND (reference sequence). The CDR3 extends over 16 amino acids.

CDR3 nucleotides: TGTGCCAGCAGCATAGGGACTAACTACGAGCAGTACTTC. The encoded protein is CASSIGTNYEQYF. The J gene is TRBJ2-7, the V gene TRBV7-8; 7 bases match TRBD2. The CDR3 has 13 residues. Germline loops: CDR1 SGHVS, CDR2 FQNEAQ. V dropped 5 bases and J dropped 3; count of bases not matched to a gene: 4.

The chain uses TRBV4-1 and TRBJ1-3; the D is unclear. The CDR3 totals 13 residues. Trimming cost V 2 bases and J 8 bases, with 10 bases left between them. Germline CDR1 is MGHRA and CDR2 is YSYEKL. CDR3 sequence: CASSQRGVDTIYF. In DNA form, the CDR3 reads TGCGCCAGCAGCCAACGCGGCGTGGACACCATATATTTT.

The chain couples TRBV6-5 to TRBJ2-1; D may be TRBD2 (6 bases). The CDR3 has 13 amino acids. Germline CDR1 and CDR2: MNHEY and SVGAGI. V lost 11 bases, J lost 5 bases, and 16 bases lay in between. CDR3 sequence (DNA): TGTGCCTATTCGCGGGGCAGAGACAATGAGCAGTTCTTC. As protein: CAYSRGRDNEQFF.

The chain is built from TRBV2 and TRBJ2-7; TRBD1 is a possible D gene (6 bases). V dropped 7 bases and J dropped 6 bases, with 28 bases sitting between them. Germline V CDR1 and CDR2: SNHLY, FYNNEI. CDR3 length: 17 amino acids. CDR3 DNA sequence: TGTGCCAGCACCCTAGGGGGAGCGATCCTCCGAGGGCTCGAGCAGTACTTC. It codes for CASTLGGAILRGLEQYF.

The J gene is TRBJ1-3, the V gene TRBV6-6; weak D call: TRBD1 (6 bases). V lost 9 bases and J 2 bases, leaving 14 bases between the germline ends. The CDR3 consists of 14 residues. CDR1 is MNHNY and CDR2 is SVGAGI in the germline V gene (reference sequence). The CDR3 is CASGATGTGNTIYF. CDR3 coding DNA: TGTGCCAGTGGGGCCACAGGGACTGGAAACACCATATATTTT.

The chain recombines TRBV7-9 with TRBJ2-1; D might be TRBD2 (5 bases). CDR3 length: 14 amino acids. The germline V gene has CDR1 SEHNR and CDR2 FQNEAQ (reference sequence). With 0 bases removed from V and 2 bases from J, the gap between germline ends came to 5 bases. The CDR3 DNA reads TGTGCCAGCAGCTTAGCCGGGACCTACAATGAGCAGTTCTTC. Protein sequence: CASSLAGTYNEQFF.

This clone was detected ten times or more. The chain is built from TRBV7-6 and TRBJ2-1; the D is unclear. Germline V gene sequence: CDR1 SGHVS, CDR2 FNYEAQ. The CDR3 is 15 amino acids. The V gene lost 1 base and the J gene lost 0 bases, with 7 bases spanning the gap. The CDR3 loop reads CASSLGLSSYNEQFF. The CDR3 region has the DNA TGTGCCAGCAGCTTAGGTCTGAGCTCCTACAATGAGCAGTTCTTC.

The V gene is TRBV5-1, the J gene TRBJ2-7; 9 nucleotides line up with TRBD2. CDR1 SGHRS and CDR2 YFSETQ come from the germline V gene. CDR3 length equals 16 residues. Trimming at V came to 0 bases and at J to 3 bases, leaving 7 bases not matched to a gene. This chain's CDR3 is CASSLGRAGGDYEQYF. For the CDR3, the DNA is TGCGCCAGCAGCTTGGGCCGAGCGGGAGGCGACTACGAGCAGTACTTC.

This sequence joins TRBV3-1 (or the pseudogene TRBV3-2) and TRBJ1-1, with D possibly being TRBD1 (6 bases). With 4 bases removed from V and 4 bases from J, the gap between germline ends came to 10 bases. The CDR3 is 13 amino acids. Germline assignment: CDR1 LGHDT and CDR2 YNNKEL (reference sequence). The DNA for the CDR3 is TGTGCCAGCAGCCCGGGGGGGCTCACTGAAGCTTTCTTT. This translates into CASSPGGLTEAFF.

V gene TRBV25-1 combines with J gene TRBJ1-1; 9 bases agree with TRBD1. Germline V gene lookup returns CDR1 MGHDK and CDR2 SYGVNS. With 5 bases clipped from V and 6 bases from J, the junction kept 13 bases outside the gene matches. The CDR3 totals 16 residues. This CDR3 is CASSNQSPGQGAEAFF. For the CDR3, the DNA is TGTGCCAGCAGTAACCAATCTCCGGGACAGGGCGCTGAAGCTTTCTTT.

The V gene is TRBV27, the J gene TRBJ2-3; TRBD1 agrees at 8 bases. Trimming took 5 bases from V and 1 from J; bases not matched to a gene: 17. Germline V CDR1 and CDR2: MNHEY, SMNVEV (reference sequence). The CDR3 loop spans 19 amino acids. The CDR3 sequence is CASSQRTGPFNIGTDTQYF. Written as DNA, the CDR3 is TGTGCCAGCAGTCAAAGGACAGGGCCGTTTAATATCGGCACAGATACGCAGTATTTT.

The rearrangement links TRBV20-1 to TRBJ2-7; weak D call: TRBD2 (6 bases). The CDR3 sequence is 16 residues long. Germline V gives CDR1 DFQATT, CDR2 SNEGSKA (reference sequence). Trimming removed 6 bases at V and 7 bases at J, with 28 bases between. The CDR3 is CSASTTSWGRYGEQYF. CDR3 coding DNA: TGCAGTGCCAGTACCACTTCGTGGGGGAGGTACGGAGAGCAGTACTTC.

This clone was recorded once. The chain has TRBV6-5 and TRBJ1-3, with D perhaps matching TRBD1 (5 bases). Trimming took 8 bases from V and 1 from J, leaving 15 bases between them. This CDR3 contains 15 residues. Germline CDR1 is MNHEY and CDR2 is SVGAGI. The CDR3 sequence is CASGWRGKSGNTIYF. CDR3 sequence (DNA): TGTGCCAGCGGGTGGCGGGGCAAGTCTGGAAACACCATATATTTT.

This clone was recorded only once. The V call is TRBV6-5, the J call TRBJ1-2; D is uncertain. The V and J ends lost 0 bases and 4 bases respectively, with 12 bases between them. This CDR3 comprises 15 residues. Germline V lookup: CDR1 MNHEY, CDR2 SVGAGI. The CDR3 region is CASSYSRRAGYGYTF. As DNA, the CDR3 is TGTGCCAGCAGTTACTCGAGGAGGGCGGGCTATGGCTACACCTTC.

This sequence joins TRBV29-1 and TRBJ2-7; no definite D call. V was pared by 7 bases and J by 2 bases, with 12 bases between. CDR1 is SQVTM and CDR2 is ANQGSEA in the germline V gene. The CDR3 runs to 12 residues. The CDR3 bases are TGCAGCGCTGGTGCGAGAACCTACGAGCAGTACTTC. Translating it yields CSAGARTYEQYF.

Written as DNA, the CDR3 is TGTGCCAGCCTTGGGCAGGGATTGTCTGGCTACACCTTC. Protein product: CASLGQGLSGYTF. The rearrangement links TRBV2 to TRBJ1-2, with a tentative D call TRBD1 (5 bases). The germline gives CDR1 SNHLY, CDR2 FYNNEI. Deletions cut 8 bases from V and 7 bases from J, with 17 bases between. The CDR3 runs 13 residues.

There are a few counts of this clone. The chain combines TRBV29-1 with TRBJ2-7, with 7 nucleotides matching TRBD1. Germline CDR1 reads SQVTM; CDR2 reads ANQGSEA. This CDR3 spans 13 amino acids. V lost 1 base, J lost 7 bases, and 7 bases stayed unmatched. The CDR3 sequence is CSVEGTGTREQYF. CDR3 bases: TGCAGCGTTGAAGGGACAGGTACGAGAGAGCAGTACTTC.

This clone was recorded a few times. The J gene is TRBJ2-7, the V gene TRBV5-6; D unresolved. The V and J ends lost 1 base and 0 bases respectively, with 5 bases between them. There are 13 residues in the CDR3. Germline CDR1 reads SGHDT; CDR2 reads YYEEEE. CDR3 sequence: CASSLPSSYEQYF. DNA for the CDR3: TGTGCCAGCAGCTTGCCGAGCTCCTACGAGCAGTACTTC.

A single count supports this clone. The chain couples TRBV28 to TRBJ2-2; the D gene is possibly TRBD2 (5 bases). The CDR3 loop spans 13 amino acids. V shed 8 bases and J shed 7 bases, with 14 bases lying between them. Germline CDR1 and CDR2: MDHEN and SYDVKM. DNA for the CDR3: TGTGCCAGCCTCGGAAGGGAGCGCGGGGAGCTGTTTTTT. Amino acids: CASLGRERGELFF. The full variable domain, its missing parts supplied by reference TRBV28 and TRBJ2-2, is DVKVTQSSRYLVKRTGEKVFLECVQDMDHENMFWYRQDPGLGLRLIYFSYDVKMKEKGDIPEGYSVSREKKERFSLILESASTNQTSMYLCASLGRERGELFFGEGSRLTVL.

This clone was observed a single time. This sequence joins TRBV18 and TRBJ2-1; 7 nucleotides agree with TRBD2. Trimming took 3 bases from V and 2 from J; bases not matched to a gene: 7. The CDR3 loop spans 16 amino acids. CDR1 and CDR2 from the germline V gene are KGHSH and LQKENI. The CDR3: CASSPRLADTYNEQFF. CDR3 coding DNA: TGTGCCAGCTCACCCCGGCTAGCGGATACCTACAATGAGCAGTTCTTC.

This clone was counted a single time. The chain employs TRBV7-2 and TRBJ2-3, with D possibly TRBD1 on 6 matching bases. Germline V lookup: CDR1 SGHTA, CDR2 FQGNSA. The CDR3 totals 14 residues. Trimming took off 5 bases at V and 5 bases at J, with 14 bases between the two ends. CDR3 bases: TGTGCCAGCAGCGAGGACAGCCGGCGAGATACGCAGTATTTT. This codes for CASSEDSRRDTQYF.

The chain has TRBV27 and TRBJ1-4, with D hard to call. The CDR3 is made up of 13 amino acids. V lost 2 bases, J lost 7 bases, and 8 bases lay in between. CDR1 and CDR2 (germline): MNHEY, SMNVEV (reference sequence). The CDR3 nucleotides are TGTGCCAGCAGTTTAGGAGGGCTTGAAAAACTGTTTTTT. It specifies CASSLGGLEKLFF.

As DNA, the CDR3 is TGTGCCAGCAGCTCTACTAGCGGGAGGATCAATGAGCAGTTCTTC. It specifies CASSSTSGRINEQFF. The J gene is TRBJ2-1, the V gene TRBV7-3, with 12 bases identical to TRBD2. Per germline, CDR1 SGHTA and CDR2 FQGTGA. CDR3 length: 15 residues. The V segment lost 4 bases and the J segment 6 bases; nucleotides outside the gene matches: 4.